The 4 T cell receptor beta chains presented below share a single source sample, sequenced in a study of regulatory T cells in long-lasting Graves disease. Relying on iRepertoire HTBI primers and Arm-PCR of CDR3 regions, the team built TCR beta libraries. TCRdb analysed the multiplex PCR reads with MiXCR anew, one entry per CDR3 protein. Of 600,000 to 800,000 distinct CDR3 sequences detected, 25% to 30% appear once; the ten largest clones hold about two fifths. Time point meaning: persistent/refractory GD, antithyroid drugs over 5 years with positive TRAb. The TCR library used RNA extracted from PBMCs. Sequenced material: peripheral blood mononuclear cells (PBMCs), taken when the disease was refractory, from a patient treated with antithyroid drugs. The receptors here all came from a female donor with Graves disease.

The CDR3 DNA is TGTGCCAGCAGTTACTCCGGGCCCCGGAACACTGAAGCTTTCTTT. It translates to CASSYSGPRNTEAFF. The chain links TRBV6-5 to TRBJ1-1; D call uncertain. The ends were cut back, 0 bases at V and 1 base at J, with 9 bases in the middle. CDR3 length: 15 residues. CDR1 is MNHEY, CDR2 SVGAGI, per germline.

This sequence joins TRBV28 and TRBJ1-1; no clear D. Germline V gives CDR1 MDHEN, CDR2 SYDVKM. The germline V and J ends were trimmed by 9 bases and 4 bases, with 18 bases remaining between them. This CDR3 is built from 14 residues. CDR3 region: CASKGPVMSTEAFF. CDR3 in DNA: TGTGCCAGTAAAGGGCCGGTGATGAGCACTGAAGCTTTCTTT.

This clonotype was observed a handful of times. The junction shows a germline mismatch at one end, possibly a read error. V usage is TRBV6-4 and J usage is TRBJ1-1; perhaps TRBD1 as D (5 bases). Looked up from germline, CDR1 is MRHNA and CDR2 is SNTAGT. The CDR3 length is 15 residues. The CDR3 DNA reads as TGTGCCAGCAGTTACTCTGGGGGTGGGAGCACTGAAGCTTTCTTT. This encodes CASSYSGGGSTEAFF.

This clonotype was seen a few times. The chain combines TRBV29-1 with TRBJ1-2; the D gene is possibly TRBD1 (5 bases). The germline gives CDR1 SQVTM, CDR2 ANQGSEA. Deletions cut 3 bases from V and 6 bases from J, with 8 bases between. The CDR3 runs 11 residues. The CDR3 protein is CSVEVGHGYTF. The CDR3 nucleotides are TGCAGCGTTGAGGTGGGACATGGCTACACCTTC.